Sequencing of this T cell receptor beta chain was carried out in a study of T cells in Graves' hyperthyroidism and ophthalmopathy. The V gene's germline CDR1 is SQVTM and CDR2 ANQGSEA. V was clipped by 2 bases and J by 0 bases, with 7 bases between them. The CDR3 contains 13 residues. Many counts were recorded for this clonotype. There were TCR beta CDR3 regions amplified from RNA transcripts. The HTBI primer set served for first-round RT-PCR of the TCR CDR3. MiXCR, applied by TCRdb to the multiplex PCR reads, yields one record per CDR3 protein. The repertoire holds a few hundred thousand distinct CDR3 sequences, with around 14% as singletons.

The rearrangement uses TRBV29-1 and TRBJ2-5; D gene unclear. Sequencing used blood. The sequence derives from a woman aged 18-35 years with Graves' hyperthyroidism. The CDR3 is CSVEPLNQETQYF. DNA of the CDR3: TGCAGCGTTGAACCGCTCAACCAAGAGACCCAGTACTTC.